This T cell receptor (beta chain) was retrieved from a study of graft-versus-host responses after intestinal transplantation. The wider study: Tacrolimus and steroids were given for 2 to 4 years to all recipients after anti-thymocyte globulin induction. Overall study findings and caveats: HvG clone declines early post-transplant were associated with peak circulating GvH levels. Patients who carried graft-donor T cell macrochimerism also had high graft-versus-host to host-versus-graft clonal ratios in their allografts. Researchers found GvH clones in recipient marrow, and some showed up first in ileum or blood.

For this clone: Antigen: not known.

TCRdb's copy holds only in-frame clones and misses some; the assay was immunoSEQ multiplex PCR. The data show under 150,000 clones, around 95% seen once. From germline, CDR1 is SQVTM and CDR2 ANQGSEA. Trimming removed 6 bases from V and 1 base from J, with 12 bases in between. This CDR3 spans 13 amino acids. Specimen: unstimulated CD8+ T cells sorted from spleen or lymph node cells, collected before intestinal transplant. The sequence came from a human donor who received an intestinal transplant. This sequence joins TRBV29-1 and TRBJ1-1; TRBD1 might be the D (5 bases). The DNA for the CDR3 is TGCAGCGTCCCCGGGACCGGGAACACTGAAGCTTTCTTT. Translated, it gives CSVPGTGNTEAFF.